This T cell receptor beta chain was documented in a study of cytomegalovirus exposure and HLA in healthy donors. This cohort consisted of healthy bone marrow donors. This clone turned up a few times. The sample contains more than one DNA sequence encoding this CDR3. PCR employed 60 Vbeta and 13 Jbeta primers. The table came from immunoSEQ multiplex PCR; TCRdb's copy has only in-frame clones and leaves some out. The table lists about 130,000 clones, about 85% of them singletons. The V gene's germline CDR1 is LNHDA and CDR2 SQIVND (reference sequence). This CDR3 region has 14 residues. Trimming took 5 bases from V and 0 from J, leaving 11 bases between them.

The TCR was taken from a boy aged 5 to 17 in good health and CMV-seronegative. Source material: PBMCs. This chain links TRBV19 with TRBJ2-7; D might be TRBD1 (6 bases). The CDR3 is CASSAQGSSYEQYF. The CDR3 DNA follows: TGTGCCAGTAGTGCACAGGGATCCTCCTACGAGCAGTACTTC. Full variable domain (remainder filled in from reference TRBV19 and TRBJ2-7): DGGITQSPKYLFRKEGQNVTLSCEQNLNHDAMYWYRQDPGQGLRLIYYSQIVNDFQKGDIAEGYSVSREKKESFPLTVTSAQKNPTAFYLCASSAQGSSYEQYFGPGTRLTVT.